A single sample gave rise to the 18 T cell receptor beta chains below, sequenced in a study of neurological immune-mediated disorders. From the 5' RACE reads, TCRdb called clonotypes with MiXCR, one entry per CDR3 protein. This table has some 38,000 distinct CDR3 sequences, roughly 15% appearing once. Input material: PBMCs. Every receptor here comes from a woman aged 50 to 60 with HTLV-1-associated myelopathy (HAM/TSP).

In its sample, this clonotype ranks as medium-sized. A junction end diverges from the germline sequence, so it may reflect a read error. This chain joins TRBV7-7 and TRBJ2-5; 10 nucleotides line up with TRBD1. This CDR3 contains 14 residues. Germline loops: CDR1 SSHAT, CDR2 FNYEAQ (reference sequence). CDR3: CASSPGTGAETQYF. CDR3 coding DNA: TGTGCTAGCAGCCCGGGGACAGGGGCCGAGACCCAGTACTTC.

This clonotype was counted at least ten times. The gene calls are TRBV18 and TRBJ2-7, with D tentatively TRBD2 (6 bases). In germline, CDR1 is KGHSH, CDR2 LQKENI. The germline V and J ends were trimmed by 6 bases and 1 base, with 13 bases remaining between them. The CDR3 has 14 residues. CDR3 coding DNA: TGTGCCAGCTCCCAGATGGAGGGTTCCTACGAGCAGTACGTC. Its protein is CASSQMEGSYEQYV.

This clonotype was seen repeatedly, ten times or more. The chain employs TRBV3-1 and TRBJ2-3; TRBD2 agrees at 10 bases. Per the germline V gene, CDR1 is LGHDT and CDR2 is YNNKEL (reference sequence). The V and J ends lost 2 bases and 5 bases, in that order; junction bases with no gene match: 4. The CDR3 is made up of 15 amino acids. The CDR3: CASSQLAGALDTQYF. CDR3 in DNA: TGTGCCAGCAGCCAACTAGCGGGGGCCCTAGATACGCAGTATTTT.

This clonotype was counted many times. V and J are TRBV20-1 and TRBJ2-7; TRBD2 might be the D (5 bases). CDR3 size: 15 residues. The V gene lost 3 bases and the J gene lost 2 bases, with 17 bases spanning the gap. CDR1 is DFQATT and CDR2 is SNEGSKA in the germline V gene (reference sequence). CDR3 sequence reads: CSASLFRLAAYEQYF. CDR3 DNA sequence: TGCAGTGCTAGTCTTTTCCGGCTAGCCGCCTACGAGCAGTACTTC.

This clonotype was seen many times. V usage is TRBV20-1 and J usage is TRBJ2-5; TRBD2 agrees at 13 bases. The germline gives CDR1 DFQATT, CDR2 SNEGSKA (reference sequence). With V trimmed by 8 bases and J by 10 bases, 10 bases remained unmatched. The CDR3 loop spans 13 amino acids. The CDR3 loop reads CSSQLAGGLVQYF. CDR3 sequence (DNA): TGCAGTTCTCAACTAGCGGGGGGGCTTGTCCAGTACTTC.

The V call is TRBV29-1, the J call TRBJ2-7; D gene uncertain. Germline assignment: CDR1 SQVTM and CDR2 ANQGSEA. V lost 6 bases to trimming and J lost 5 bases, with 14 bases between them. The CDR3 is 12 amino acids. CDR3 protein: CSVADGWNEQYF. The CDR3 region has the DNA TGCAGCGTCGCGGACGGTTGGAACGAGCAGTACTTC.

In this sample, this clonotype turned up many times. The rearrangement joins TRBV6-4 to TRBJ2-6; D ambiguous. There are 14 residues in the CDR3. V shed 3 bases and J shed 8 bases, with 11 bases lying between them. Germline CDR1 and CDR2: MRHNA and SNTAGT. The chain's CDR3 is CASSETITSNVLTF. CDR3 in DNA: TGTGCCAGCAGTGAAACCATCACCTCCAACGTCCTGACTTTC.

This clonotype has ten or more counts. The rearrangement joins TRBV12-3 or TRBV12-4 to TRBJ2-2; 8 bases are a match to TRBD1. Trimming at V came to 6 bases and at J to 5 bases, leaving 8 bases not matched to a gene. This CDR3 region has 15 residues. The CDR3 reads CASSPDRGRTGELFF. DNA of the CDR3: TGTGCCAGCAGCCCCGACAGGGGCAGGACCGGGGAGCTGTTTTTT.

This clonotype has a count of ten or more. This chain uses TRBV10-3 with TRBJ1-1, with D perhaps TRBD1 (6 bases). Deletions cut 10 bases from V and 6 bases from J, with 15 bases between. Germline CDR1 reads ENHRY; CDR2 reads SYGVKD. The CDR3 runs to 12 residues. CDR3 sequence: CATGTILAEAFF. The CDR3 nucleotides read TGTGCCACCGGGACAATTCTCGCTGAAGCTTTCTTT.

In its sample, this clonotype was seen many times. V gene TRBV12-3 or TRBV12-4 combines with J gene TRBJ1-1; 9 bases are shared with TRBD1. Losses at the gene ends were 6 bases for V and 8 bases for J; bases not matched to a gene: 7. The length of the CDR3 is 13 residues. CDR3 nucleotides: TGTGCCAGCAGACCGACGACAGGGGGAGAAGCTTTCTTT. Amino acid sequence: CASRPTTGGEAFF.

This clonotype was counted ten times or more. The chain carries TRBV7-8 and TRBJ2-1; the D is unclear. The V gene lost 4 bases and the J gene lost 8 bases, with 6 bases spanning the gap. This CDR3 comprises 11 residues. Germline loops: CDR1 SGHVS, CDR2 FQNEAQ. The CDR3 nucleotides read TGTGCCAGCAGCTCCAGCCATGAGCAGTTCTTC. Translation: CASSSSHEQFF.

This clonotype was seen many times. The rearrangement joins TRBV3-1 to TRBJ1-6, with D maybe TRBD1 (5 bases). Deletions cut 3 bases from V and 12 bases from J, with 6 bases between. Germline CDR1 and CDR2: LGHDT and YNNKEL (reference sequence). This CDR3 contains 11 residues. The DNA for the CDR3 is TGTGCCAGCAGCCAGGGGGGACCCCTCCACTTT. Encoded protein: CASSQGGPLHF. The variable domain in full, with the rest retrieved from reference TRBV3-1 and TRBJ1-6, is DTAVSQTPKYLVTQMGNDKSIKCEQNLGHDTMYWYKQDSKKFLKIMFSYNNKELIINETVPNRFSPKSPDKAHLNLHINSLELGDSAVYFCASSQGGPLHFGNGTRLTVT.

As regards this clonotype: A much more abundant neighbour one base away suggests this may be a read error. The rearrangement joins TRBV2 to TRBJ2-3, with TRBD1 as a possible D gene (6 bases). CDR1 is SNHLY and CDR2 is FYNNEI in the germline V gene. This CDR3 contains 12 residues. CDR3: CASSPEGDKQYF. CDR3 nucleotides: TGTGCCAGCAGTCCCGAGGGGGATAAGCAGTATTTT.

This clonotype has just a few counts. A much bigger clone sits one base away, suggesting this may be a read error. The chain joins TRBV29-1 to TRBJ2-5; D may be TRBD2 (6 bases). This CDR3 contains 10 residues. V lost 6 bases and J lost 9, with 11 bases in between. Germline V gene sequence: CDR1 SQVTM, CDR2 ANQGSEA. CDR3 nucleotides: TGCAGCGTGGGGGGAATGGCCCAGTACTTC. It codes for CSVGGMAQYF.

At least ten counts were recorded for this clonotype. This sequence joins TRBV7-8 and TRBJ2-3; D is uncertain. CDR3 length: 13 residues. Trimming took 5 bases from V and 6 from J, leaving 12 bases between them. CDR1 SGHVS and CDR2 FQNEAQ come from the germline V gene. The CDR3 DNA follows: TGTGCCAGCAGCCCCCCGAGAAGTGATACGCAGTATTTT. Translating gives CASSPPRSDTQYF.

This clonotype was seen many times. V and J are TRBV29-1 and TRBJ2-7, with TRBD1 identical over 10 bases. The length of the CDR3 is 13 residues. CDR1 is SQVTM and CDR2 is ANQGSEA in the germline V gene. V shed 8 bases, J shed 6 bases, and the junction held 10 bases outside the gene matches. Written as DNA, the CDR3 is TGCAGCTCGGGGACAGGGGAACACGGCGAGCAGTACTTC. Its translation is CSSGTGEHGEQYF.

This clonotype was seen many times. The chain has TRBV18 and TRBJ1-1; D might be TRBD1 (6 bases). Germline CDR1 reads KGHSH; CDR2 reads LQKENI. V was pared by 2 bases and J by 6 bases, with 16 bases between. The CDR3 length is 15 residues. CDR3: CASSPGAGEGSEAFF. DNA of the CDR3: TGTGCCAGCTCACCAGGAGCAGGGGAGGGATCTGAAGCTTTCTTT.

The sample holds many counts of this clonotype. The chain carries TRBV5-1 and TRBJ1-1; TRBD1 agrees at 11 bases. CDR3 size: 14 residues. V was pared by 0 bases and J by 10 bases, with 5 bases of the junction left unmatched. Looked up from germline, CDR1 is SGHRS and CDR2 is YFSETQ. In DNA form, the CDR3 reads TGCGCCAGCAGCTTGGGGGACAGGGGGGGACGAGCTTTCTTT. Translation: CASSLGDRGGRAFF.